A selection of T cell receptor beta chains follows, all from one sample in a study of T cells in Graves' hyperthyroidism and ophthalmopathy. TCRdb processed the multiplex PCR reads anew with MiXCR; each CDR3 protein has one entry. The table lists 300,000 to 450,000 distinct CDR3 sequences, about 14% of them singletons, with about 18% in the top ten. Sequenced input: blood. Source of these receptors: a woman aged 25 to 39 with Graves' ophthalmopathy. CDR3s include the opening cysteine and the closing phenylalanine or tryptophan. Each record gives: J gene, V gene, CDR3 protein.

TRBJ2-1 | TRBV4-2 | CASSRGLAGARDNEQFF
TRBJ2-1 | TRBV11-2 | CASSRLGGGRNEQFF
TRBJ2-7 | TRBV6-1 | CASRTDGLLYEQYF
TRBJ2-1 | TRBV9 | CASIPPAYNEQFF
TRBJ1-6 | TRBV5-1 | CASRPPGQEDSPLHF
TRBJ2-1 | TRBV18 | CASHIAGGFSYNEQFF
TRBJ2-2 | TRBV10-3 | CAISESGAGGPNTGELFF
TRBJ2-7 | TRBV11-2 | CASSLVKDTSYYEQYF
TRBJ1-4 | TRBV28 | CASSHPEGPTNEKLFF
TRBJ1-1 | TRBV2 | CASEGSTEAFF
TRBJ2-7 | TRBV19 | CASSPPGTSGGASDEQYF
TRBJ1-1 | TRBV30 | CAWELTGVEAFF
TRBJ2-1 | TRBV4-2 | CASSRGLAGPYNEQFF
TRBJ2-5 | TRBV7-2 | CASSLVTAGARETQYF
TRBJ2-3 | TRBV20-1 | CSARTSGGASFPDTQYF
TRBJ1-5 | TRBV20-1 | CSATREGGTSYQPQHF
TRBJ2-1 | TRBV3-1 | CASSQGYNEQFF
TRBJ1-5 | TRBV12-3/TRBV12-4 | CASSFQGRGDQPQHF
TRBJ1-1 | TRBV6-1 | CASSDEGALGTEAFF
TRBJ1-1 | TRBV20-1 | CSARDQGNTEAFF
TRBJ2-7 | TRBV6-1 | CAAGTLSYEQYF
TRBJ2-7 | TRBV25-1 | CASMKSTGYEQYF
TRBJ1-1 | TRBV12-5 | CASGLDRQNTEAFF
TRBJ2-5 | TRBV7-8 | CASSSSGGAPRETQYF
TRBJ2-7 | TRBV7-2 | CASSLLGSVSYEQYF
TRBJ2-5 | TRBV5-6 | CASSPGGGRETQYF
TRBJ2-5 | TRBV6-6 | CASSYSGIAGAETQYF
TRBJ1-2 | TRBV28 | CASSWGRGGNGYTF
TRBJ1-5 | TRBV4-1 | CASSQDVGQPQHF
TRBJ2-6 | TRBV19 | CASSTGFSGANVLTF
TRBJ2-2 | TRBV6-2/TRBV6-3 | CASSYHYYTGELFF
TRBJ2-7 | TRBV18 | CASSPPGGVRSYEQYF
TRBJ1-6 | TRBV6-5 | CASSYIVPTATNSPLHF
TRBJ2-2 | TRBV5-1 | CASSLWQTNTGELFF
TRBJ2-7 | TRBV6-1 | CASSDWVDTYYEQYF
TRBJ1-4 | TRBV20-1 | CSARGITFEEPLATNEKLFF
TRBJ1-2 | TRBV27 | CASSLVGGRGNYGYTF
TRBJ2-1 | TRBV5-6 | CASSLVSDEQFF
TRBJ2-7 | TRBV6-1 | CASRSTGVSYEQYF
TRBJ2-3 | TRBV7-2 | CASSPIGLAADTQYF
TRBJ1-1 | TRBV7-2 | CASSAEWTEAFF
TRBJ2-3 | TRBV7-7 | CASSLELAGGSSTQYF
TRBJ2-5 | TRBV5-1 | CASSSLTSGGARETQYF
TRBJ2-5 | TRBV6-1 | CASRSTGGSGETQYF
TRBJ1-1 | TRBV11-1 | CASSRLGGQNTEAFF
TRBJ1-1 | TRBV5-1 | CASSSQTGLNTEAFF
TRBJ2-7 | TRBV7-9 | CASSLVGQYEQYF
TRBJ2-3 | TRBV18 | CASSPLSGGADTQYF
TRBJ2-2 | TRBV7-3 | CASSLSAGANTGELFF
TRBJ1-5 | TRBV19 | CASSTRDRPNQPQHF
TRBJ1-1 | TRBV6-2/TRBV6-3 | CASSYEVNTEAFF
TRBJ2-7 | TRBV7-9 | CASSQTGGPIREQYF
TRBJ2-7 | TRBV20-1 | CSAKSPIKDGEQYF
TRBJ1-6 | TRBV20-1 | CSAGTVEPLHF
TRBJ2-2 | TRBV11-2 | CASSRLSGGGTGELFF
TRBJ2-1 | TRBV6-1 | CASSEARGGSEQFF
TRBJ1-1 | TRBV11-2 | CASSSGTVTEAFF